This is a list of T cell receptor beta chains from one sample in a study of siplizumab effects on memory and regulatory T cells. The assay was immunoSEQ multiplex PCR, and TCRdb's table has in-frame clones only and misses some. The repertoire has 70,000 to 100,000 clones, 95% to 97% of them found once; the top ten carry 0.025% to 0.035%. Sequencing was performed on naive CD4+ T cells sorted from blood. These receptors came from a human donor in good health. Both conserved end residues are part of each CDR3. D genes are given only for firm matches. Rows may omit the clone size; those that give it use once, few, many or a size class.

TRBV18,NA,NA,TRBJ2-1,CASSPQRASNEQFF,TGTGCCAGCTCACCCCAGCGGGCCTCCAATGAGCAGTTCTTC
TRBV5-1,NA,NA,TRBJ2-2,CASSLFAAGNTGELFF,TGCGCCAGCAGCTTGTTTGCGGCGGGAAACACCGGGGAGCTGTTTTTT
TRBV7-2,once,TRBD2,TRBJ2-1,CASSLTSGANNEQFF,TGTGCCAGCAGCTTAACTAGCGGGGCAAACAATGAGCAGTTCTTC
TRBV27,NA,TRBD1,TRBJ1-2,CASSLGQGRAGYTF,TGTGCCAGCAGTTTAGGACAGGGGAGGGCTGGCTACACCTTC
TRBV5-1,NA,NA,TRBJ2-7,CASSFPGTYEQYF,TGCGCCAGCAGCTTTCCTGGAACGTACGAGCAGTACTTC
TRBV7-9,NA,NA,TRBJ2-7,CASSFEGAGYF,TGTGCCAGCAGCTTCGAGGGCGCCGGGTACTTC
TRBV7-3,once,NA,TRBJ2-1,CASSREGEQFF,TGTGCCAGCAGCAGGGAAGGTGAGCAGTTCTTC
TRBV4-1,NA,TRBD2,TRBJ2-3,CASRLGLAATTDTQYF,TGCGCCAGCAGACTAGGACTAGCGGCGACCACAGATACGCAGTATTTT
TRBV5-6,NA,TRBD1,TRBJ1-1,CASSLDPGGDTEAFF,TGTGCCAGCAGCTTGGACCCAGGGGGAGACACTGAAGCTTTCTTT
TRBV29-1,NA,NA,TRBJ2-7,CSGGYGGGTYEQYF,TGCAGCGGGGGATACGGGGGAGGCACCTACGAGCAGTACTTC
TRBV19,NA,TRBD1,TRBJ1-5,CASRGQAQPQHF,TGTGCCAGTAGAGGACAGGCCCAGCCCCAGCATTTT
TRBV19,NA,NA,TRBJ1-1,CASNNVGAANTEAFF,TGTGCCAGTAATAATGTGGGTGCGGCGAACACTGAAGCTTTCTTT
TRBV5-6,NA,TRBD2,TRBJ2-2,CASSWRLAANTGELFF,TGTGCCAGCAGCTGGAGACTAGCGGCGAACACCGGGGAGCTGTTTTTT
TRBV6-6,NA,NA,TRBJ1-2,CASTQGYYGYTF,TGTGCCAGCACGCAGGGTTACTATGGCTACACCTTC
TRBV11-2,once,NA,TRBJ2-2,CASSFLGRETGELFF,TGTGCCAGCAGCTTCTTGGGCAGGGAAACCGGGGAGCTGTTTTTT
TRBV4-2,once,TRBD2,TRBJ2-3,CASSQDTKTRGSTDTQYF,TGTGCCAGCAGCCAAGATACGAAAACGCGGGGGAGCACAGATACGCAGTATTTT
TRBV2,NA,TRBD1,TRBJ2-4,CASSESTGYNIQYF,TGTGCCAGCAGTGAATCGACAGGGTATAACATTCAGTACTTC
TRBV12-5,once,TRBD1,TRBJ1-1,CASGIISGTGGNTEAFF,TGTGCTAGTGGTATCATCTCCGGGACAGGGGGCAACACTGAAGCTTTCTTT
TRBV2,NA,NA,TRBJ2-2,CASSGQRTGELFF,TGTGCCAGCAGTGGCCAGCGCACCGGGGAGCTGTTTTTT
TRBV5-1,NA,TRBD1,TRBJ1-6,CASSLLGQGENSPLHF,TGCGCCAGCAGCTTGTTGGGACAGGGTGAGAATTCACCCCTCCACTTT
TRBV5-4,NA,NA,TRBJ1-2,CASSLEGARTRGGYTF,TGTGCCAGCAGCTTGGAAGGTGCTCGAACTCGCGGGGGCTACACCTTC
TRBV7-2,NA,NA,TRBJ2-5,CASSLLGRQVLATQYF,TGTGCCAGCAGCTTACTGGGGCGACAGGTCTTGGCGACCCAGTACTTC
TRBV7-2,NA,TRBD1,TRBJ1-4,CASSPGQGYEKLFF,TGTGCCAGCAGCCCCGGACAGGGCTATGAAAAACTGTTTTTT
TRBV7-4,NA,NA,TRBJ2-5,CASSYGGRTGPNQETQYF,TGTGCCAGCAGCTATGGTGGGAGGACAGGCCCTAACCAAGAGACCCAGTACTTC
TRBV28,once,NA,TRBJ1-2,CASRPGGSYGYTF,TGTGCCAGCAGACCCGGGGGCTCCTATGGCTACACCTTC
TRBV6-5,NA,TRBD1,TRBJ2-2,CASRRGQVGELFF,TGTGCCAGCAGGAGGGGGCAGGTCGGGGAGCTGTTTTTT
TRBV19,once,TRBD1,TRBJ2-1,CASISRRQGANEQFF,TGTGCCAGTATCTCAAGAAGACAGGGGGCTAATGAGCAGTTCTTC